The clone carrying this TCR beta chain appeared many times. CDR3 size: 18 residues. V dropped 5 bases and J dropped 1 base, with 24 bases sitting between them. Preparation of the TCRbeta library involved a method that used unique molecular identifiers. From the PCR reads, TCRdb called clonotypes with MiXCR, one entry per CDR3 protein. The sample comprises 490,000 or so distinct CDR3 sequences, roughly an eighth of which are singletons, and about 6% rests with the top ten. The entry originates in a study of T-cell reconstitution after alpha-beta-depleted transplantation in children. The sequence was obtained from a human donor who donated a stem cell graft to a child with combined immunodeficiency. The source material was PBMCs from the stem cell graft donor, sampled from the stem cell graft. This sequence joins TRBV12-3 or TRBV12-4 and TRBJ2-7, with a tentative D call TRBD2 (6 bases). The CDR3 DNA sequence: TGTGCCAGCAGTCACCGGGAGACCTTAAGGCGGGGTTCCTACGAGCAGTACTTC. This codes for CASSHRETLRRGSYEQYF.